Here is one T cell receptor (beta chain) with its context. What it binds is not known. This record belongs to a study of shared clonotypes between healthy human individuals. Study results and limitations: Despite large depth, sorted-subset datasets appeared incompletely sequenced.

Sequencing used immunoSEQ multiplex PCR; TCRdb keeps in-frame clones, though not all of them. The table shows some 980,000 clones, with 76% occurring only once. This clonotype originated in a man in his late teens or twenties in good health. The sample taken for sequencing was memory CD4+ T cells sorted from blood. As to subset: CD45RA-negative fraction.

The CDR3 loop reads CATSRDRTEAFF. The CDR3 DNA is TGTGCCACCAGCAGAGACAGGACTGAAGCTTTCTTT. The V gene is TRBV15, the J gene TRBJ1-1, with no clear D. V was clipped by 0 bases and J by 5 bases, with 4 bases between them. Germline lookup yields CDR1 LNHNV and CDR2 YYDKDF (reference sequence). The CDR3 is 12 amino acids.